This is a list of T cell receptor beta chains from one sample in a study of blood T cell repertoires in COVID-19. This table comes from immunoSEQ multiplex PCR, and its TCRdb copy is limited to in-frame clones, with some not included. Found here are more than 100,000 clones, more than 60% of them singletons; the top ten hold 2% to 2.5%. Sequencing input: peripheral blood. Every receptor here comes from a man aged 65 to 85 with acute or convalescent COVID-19. Each CDR3 is given with its conserved first and last residue. D genes are given only for firm matches. Clone size appears in some rows only: once, few, many, or a class for an expanded clone.

d_call,j_call,v_call,clone_size,cdr3_nt,cdr3_aa
TRBD2,TRBJ2-7,TRBV6-5,.,TGTGCCAGCACCCATTCGGGCGGGGGGATGCGGCAGTACTTC,CASTHSGGGMRQYF
TRBD1,TRBJ2-5,TRBV7-2,once,TGTGCCAGCAGCTTTCAGGGCCAGGGGGCAAAGGGGACCCAGTACTTC,CASSFQGQGAKGTQYF
.,TRBJ2-2,TRBV5-1,.,TGCGCCAGCAGCTTGGCCTCGGACACCGGGGAGCTGTTTTTT,CASSLASDTGELFF
.,TRBJ1-1,TRBV5-5,.,TGTGCCAGCAGCAGGGGACATATGAACACTGAAGCTTTCTTT,CASSRGHMNTEAFF
.,TRBJ1-2,TRBV5-1,.,TGCGCCAGCAGTTCTGGGACTCCGGGGCGCAACTATGGCTACACCTTC,CASSSGTPGRNYGYTF
TRBD1,TRBJ1-1,TRBV19,.,TGTGCCAGTAGTCCGTCAGGGGGCGCTGGGTACACTGAAGCTTTCTTT,CASSPSGGAGYTEAFF
TRBD1,TRBJ2-7,TRBV5-1,.,TGCGCCAGCACATTAAGTGGGACAGGGGTTTCCTACGAGCAGTACTTC,CASTLSGTGVSYEQYF
TRBD2,TRBJ2-1,TRBV10-3,.,TGTGCCATCAGTGAGTCGGTCGGGGGGGCCTACAATGAGCAGTTCTTC,CAISESVGGAYNEQFF
TRBD2,TRBJ2-7,TRBV6-1,.,TGTGCCAGCAGTGAGACTAGCGGAGACTACGAGCAGTACTTC,CASSETSGDYEQYF
.,TRBJ2-5,TRBV5-1,.,TGCGCCAGCAGCCAGAAACAGGTTCAAGAGACCCAGTACTTC,CASSQKQVQETQYF